This T cell receptor (beta chain) was found in a study of blood T cell repertoires in COVID-19. About the study: From the United States, Italy and Spain came samples of acute and convalescent COVID-19. PBMCs, B-cell-depleted T cells, or T cells provided the cDNA or gDNA that made up the material.

Categorization into cohorts depended on clinical history that participants reported. No more than 2 weeks before study entry, exposed participants had met a case of COVID-19. The V gene's germline CDR1 is SEHNR and CDR2 FQNEAQ (reference sequence). V gave up 5 bases and J gave up 11 bases; unmatched junction bases: 10. This CDR3 region has 13 residues. The method was immunoSEQ multiplex PCR; TCRdb's version includes in-frame clones alone and lacks a portion of them. The sample contains about 200,000 clones, around 84% of which appear only once. This rearrangement joins TRBV7-9 to TRBJ1-1, with 8 bases matching TRBD1. The sequencing input was PBMCs or T cells enriched from blood (not recorded which). The clonotype was recovered from a woman aged 30 to 39 who had been exposed to COVID-19. CDR3 DNA sequence: TGTGCCAGCAGCATACCGGACAGGGCAGGGGCTTTCTTT. Encoded protein: CASSIPDRAGAFF.